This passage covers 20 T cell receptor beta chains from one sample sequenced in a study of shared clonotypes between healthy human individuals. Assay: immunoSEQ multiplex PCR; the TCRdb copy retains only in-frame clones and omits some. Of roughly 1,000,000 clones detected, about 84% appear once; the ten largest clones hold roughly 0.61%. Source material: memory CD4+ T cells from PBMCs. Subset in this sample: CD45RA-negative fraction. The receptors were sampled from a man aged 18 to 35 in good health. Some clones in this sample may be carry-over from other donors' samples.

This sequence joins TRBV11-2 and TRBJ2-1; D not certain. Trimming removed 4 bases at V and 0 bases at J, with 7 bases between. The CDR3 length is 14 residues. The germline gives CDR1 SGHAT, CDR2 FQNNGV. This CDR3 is CASSYSSSYNEQFF. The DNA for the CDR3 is TGTGCCAGCAGCTACTCGAGCTCCTACAATGAGCAGTTCTTC.

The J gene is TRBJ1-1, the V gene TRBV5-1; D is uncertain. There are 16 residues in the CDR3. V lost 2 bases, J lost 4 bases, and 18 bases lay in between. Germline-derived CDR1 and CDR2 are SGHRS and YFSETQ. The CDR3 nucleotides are TGCGCCAGCAGCTTCGTCGCGCAGGCGTCGGGCACTGAAGCTTTCTTT. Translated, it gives CASSFVAQASGTEAFF.

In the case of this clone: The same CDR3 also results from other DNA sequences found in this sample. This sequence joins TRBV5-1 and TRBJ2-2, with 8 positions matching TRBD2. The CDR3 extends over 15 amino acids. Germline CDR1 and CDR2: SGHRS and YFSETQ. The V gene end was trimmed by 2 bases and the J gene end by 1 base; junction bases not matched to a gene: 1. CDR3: CASSLAGVNTGELFF. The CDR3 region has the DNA TGCGCCAGCAGCTTAGCGGGAGTGAACACCGGGGAGCTGTTTTTT.

This chain's CDR3 is CASTTQGLAGYTYEQYF. The CDR3 nucleotides are TGTGCCAGCACCACCCAAGGGCTAGCGGGCTACACCTACGAGCAGTACTTC. This rearrangement joins TRBV28 to TRBJ2-7; 8 bases are shared with TRBD2. Germline V gene data show CDR1 as MDHEN and CDR2 as SYDVKM. With V trimmed by 7 bases and J by 2 bases, 16 bases remained unmatched. The CDR3 spans 17 residues.

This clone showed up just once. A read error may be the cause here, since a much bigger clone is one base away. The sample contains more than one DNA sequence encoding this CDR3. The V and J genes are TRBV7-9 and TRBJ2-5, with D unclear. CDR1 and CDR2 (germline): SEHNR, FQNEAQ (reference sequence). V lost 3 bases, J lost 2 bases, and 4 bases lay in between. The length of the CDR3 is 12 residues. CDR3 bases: TGTGCCAGCAGCTTCGGGCAAGAGACCCAGTACTTC. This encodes CASSFGQETQYF.

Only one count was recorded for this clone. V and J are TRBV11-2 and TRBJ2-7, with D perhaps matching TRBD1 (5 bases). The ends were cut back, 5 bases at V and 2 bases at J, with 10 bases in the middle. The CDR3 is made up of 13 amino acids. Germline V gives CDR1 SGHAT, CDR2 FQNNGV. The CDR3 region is CASSQGPAYEQYF. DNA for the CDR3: TGTGCCAGCAGCCAGGGCCCGGCCTACGAGCAGTACTTC.

For the CDR3, the DNA is TGTGCCAGCAGTGGGGGGGTCTTATCGGACACTGAAGCTTTCTTT. Residues: CASSGGVLSDTEAFF. The rearrangement joins TRBV2 to TRBJ1-1; possible D gene TRBD1, 5 bases. V dropped 4 bases and J dropped 3 bases, with 15 bases sitting between them. This CDR3 contains 15 residues. The germline V gene encodes CDR1 SNHLY and CDR2 FYNNEI.

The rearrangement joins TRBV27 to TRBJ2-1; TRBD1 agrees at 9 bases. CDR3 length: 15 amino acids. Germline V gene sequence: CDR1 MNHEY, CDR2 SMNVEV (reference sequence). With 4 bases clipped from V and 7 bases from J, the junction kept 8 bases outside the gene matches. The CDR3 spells CASSSSPGQGNEQFF. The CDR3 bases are TGTGCCAGCAGTTCCTCGCCGGGACAGGGTAATGAGCAGTTCTTC.

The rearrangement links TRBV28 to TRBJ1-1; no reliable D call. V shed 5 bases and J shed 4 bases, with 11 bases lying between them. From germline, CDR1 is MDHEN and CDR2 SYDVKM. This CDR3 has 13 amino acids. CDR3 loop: CASSVEAGTEAFF. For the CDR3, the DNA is TGTGCCAGCAGTGTGGAGGCGGGCACTGAAGCTTTCTTT.

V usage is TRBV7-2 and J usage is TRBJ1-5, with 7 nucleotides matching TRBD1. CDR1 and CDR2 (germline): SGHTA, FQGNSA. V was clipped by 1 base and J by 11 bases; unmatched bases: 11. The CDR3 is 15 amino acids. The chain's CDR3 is CASSLDSGGGRSQHF. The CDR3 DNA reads TGTGCCAGCAGCTTAGATTCAGGGGGGGGACGATCCCAGCATTTT.

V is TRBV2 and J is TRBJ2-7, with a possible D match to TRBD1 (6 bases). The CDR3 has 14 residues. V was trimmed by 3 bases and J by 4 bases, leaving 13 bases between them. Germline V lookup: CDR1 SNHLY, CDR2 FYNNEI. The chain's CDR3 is CASSEQGSAYEQYF. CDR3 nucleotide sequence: TGTGCCAGCAGTGAGCAGGGGTCCGCGTACGAGCAGTACTTC. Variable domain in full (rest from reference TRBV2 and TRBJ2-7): EPEVTQTPSHQVTQMGQEVILRCVPISNHLYFYWYRQILGQKVEFLVSFYNNEISEKSEIFDDQFSVERPDGSNFTLKIRSTKLEDSAMYFCASSEQGSAYEQYFGPGTRLTVT.

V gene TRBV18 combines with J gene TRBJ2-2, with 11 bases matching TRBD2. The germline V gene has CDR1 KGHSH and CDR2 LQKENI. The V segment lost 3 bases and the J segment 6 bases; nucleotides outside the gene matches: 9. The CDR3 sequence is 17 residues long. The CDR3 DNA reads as TGTGCCAGCTCACCGAAACTAGCGGGAGTTCTGGCCGGGGAGCTGTTTTTT. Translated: CASSPKLAGVLAGELFF.

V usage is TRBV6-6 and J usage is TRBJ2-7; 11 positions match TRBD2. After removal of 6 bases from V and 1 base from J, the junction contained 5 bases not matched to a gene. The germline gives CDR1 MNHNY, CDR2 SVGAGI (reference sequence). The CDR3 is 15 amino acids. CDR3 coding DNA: TGTGCCAGCAGAGGACTAGCGGGCGAGTCCTACGAGCAGTACTTC. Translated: CASRGLAGESYEQYF.

CDR3 amino acids: CASSATGDRQPQHF. DNA of the CDR3: TGCGCCAGCAGCGCAACAGGGGACCGTCAGCCCCAGCATTTT. The gene calls are TRBV5-1 and TRBJ1-5; 7 nucleotides agree with TRBD1. The CDR3 has 14 residues. CDR1 is SGHRS, CDR2 YFSETQ, per germline. After removal of 4 bases from V and 6 bases from J, the junction contained 7 bases not matched to a gene.

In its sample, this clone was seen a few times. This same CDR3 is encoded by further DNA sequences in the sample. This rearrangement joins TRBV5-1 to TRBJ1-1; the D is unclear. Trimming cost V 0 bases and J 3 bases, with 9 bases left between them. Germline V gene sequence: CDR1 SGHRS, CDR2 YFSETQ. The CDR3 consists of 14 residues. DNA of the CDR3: TGCGCCAGCAGCTTGGGCCTCGGGGACACTGAAGCTTTCTTT. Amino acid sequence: CASSLGLGDTEAFF.

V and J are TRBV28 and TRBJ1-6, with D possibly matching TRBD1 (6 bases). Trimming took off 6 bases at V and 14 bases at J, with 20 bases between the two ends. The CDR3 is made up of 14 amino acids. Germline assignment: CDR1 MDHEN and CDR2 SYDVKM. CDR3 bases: TGTGCCAGCAGGTTTGAAAAGGCAGGGGTAACCCTCCACTTT. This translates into CASRFEKAGVTLHF.

The CDR3 nucleotides read TGTGCCAGCAGCCCACAGGGAATCAACGAGCAGTACTTC. It yields the protein CASSPQGINEQYF. The chain is built from TRBV9 and TRBJ2-7; D might be TRBD1 (6 bases). The CDR3 has 13 residues. Trimming took off 4 bases at V and 5 bases at J, with 13 bases between the two ends. Germline V gene data show CDR1 as SGDLS and CDR2 as YYNGEE.

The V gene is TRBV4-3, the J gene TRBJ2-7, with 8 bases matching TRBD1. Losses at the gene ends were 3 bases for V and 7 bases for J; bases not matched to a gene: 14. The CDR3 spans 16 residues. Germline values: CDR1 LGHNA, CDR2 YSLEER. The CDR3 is CASSHLQGVRGDEQYF. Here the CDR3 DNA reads TGCGCCAGCAGCCACCTACAGGGGGTGAGGGGAGATGAGCAGTACTTC.

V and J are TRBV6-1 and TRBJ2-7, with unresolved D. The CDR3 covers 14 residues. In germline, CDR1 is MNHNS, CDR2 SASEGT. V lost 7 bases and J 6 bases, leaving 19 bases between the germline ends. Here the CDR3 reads CASTLGGSPSEQYF. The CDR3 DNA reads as TGTGCCAGCACCCTCGGTGGTTCTCCCAGCGAGCAGTACTTC.

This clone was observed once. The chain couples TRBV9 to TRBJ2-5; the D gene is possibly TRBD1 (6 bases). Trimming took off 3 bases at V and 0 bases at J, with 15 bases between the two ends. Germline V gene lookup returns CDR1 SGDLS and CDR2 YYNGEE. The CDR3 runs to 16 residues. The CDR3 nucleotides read TGTGCCAGCAGCGGCAGACAGGTACAGTACCAAGAGACCCAGTACTTC. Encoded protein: CASSGRQVQYQETQYF.